This T cell receptor (beta chain) originates from a study of regulatory T cells in long-lasting Graves disease (dated by TCRdb to about 2021). For the wider study: Persistent Graves' disease was defined as antithyroid drug treatment for over 5 years with persistently positive TSH receptor autoantibodies. Patients with persistent Graves' disease were compared with patients with newly diagnosed Graves' disease using TCR sequencing and RNA sequencing of peripheral blood. Antithyroid drugs had been taken for approximately 10 years on average by persistent Graves' disease patients in the clinical cohort. The study was conducted in China and was registered as a clinical trial. A total of roughly 35 samples underwent TCR sequencing: roughly 13 from persistent and some 20 from newly diagnosed Graves' disease patients. Study-level results and caveats: Only peripheral blood was studied, because thyroid tissue, the primary lesion, was inaccessible. Persistent Graves' disease patients showed lower TCR Shannon entropy and fewer highly expanded clones than newly diagnosed patients, suggesting clonal expansion. A larger number of public clonotypes was shared among persistent patients (approximately 3,000) than among newly diagnosed patients (roughly 1,000). Preferential use of TRBV28, TRBJ1-2 and TRBJ2-5 was observed in persistent disease, whereas TRBV20-1 and TRBJ2-1 were favored in newly diagnosed disease. The small sample size was acknowledged by the authors as a limitation that may reduce accuracy. Sequencing and analysis were limited to the TCR beta chain.

Concerning this clonotype: It has no known antigen specificity. Nothing much larger sits one base from this clone, and base qualities are not available.

CDR1 and CDR2, looked up from the germline V gene (reference sequence), are LNHDA and SQIVND. Including cysteine and phenylalanine, the CDR3 has 14 amino acids. Only CDR3 DNA remains: 42 bases, in frame from the first base. Trimming takes 3 bases from V and 1 base from J, and the germline ends sit 9 bases apart. The sample's time point, from its label and the paper: persistent/refractory GD, antithyroid drugs over 5 years with positive TRAb. For both TCR sequencing and RNA sequencing, RNA was extracted from PBMCs using TRIzol. Graves' disease was diagnosed according to American Thyroid Association guidelines. Patients for the study were recruited at an endocrinology department in Xi'an, China. Each patient gave approximately 9.7 milliliters of peripheral blood, collected in an EDTA anticoagulant tube. PBMCs were isolated by Ficoll Paque Plus density gradient separation without further T cell sorting. An Agilent 2100 Bioanalyzer and agarose gel were used to check RNA quality, while a NanoDrop 2000 measured RNA concentration.

Library method: multiplex PCR. The sequencer was an Illumina HiSeq 4000. To build TCR beta libraries, CDR3 regions were amplified by Arm-PCR using iRepertoire HTBI primers. PCR products were gel purified before sequencing. Concerning the study's data processing: Across samples, approximately 68 TRBV and 13 to 15 TRBJ segments were identified and used for gene usage analysis of CDR3 amino acid clonotypes. COPE and FqMerger were used to merge the filtered high-quality paired reads into contigs. Contigs were aligned with BLAST to IMGT TRBV, TRBD and TRBJ reference genes, and CDR3 was defined per IMGT. Clonotypes above 0.1% frequency were classified as highly expanded clones. Repertoire diversity was measured by Shannon entropy, and V-J evenness by the Gini coefficient. Clonotypes shared by more than one individual were considered public. TCRdb's own reprocessing of the public reads used fastp at Q25 and MiXCR and kept productive beta chains. When rows share a CDR3 protein, they turn into one entry using the most common DNA and genes. Here the V and J calls rest on TCRdb's processing, not on the authors' analysis. Here the sample has under 450,000 distinct CDR3 sequences; around 20% occur a single time. The ten largest clonotypes hold approximately 25% of the sample.

The sequences come from peripheral blood mononuclear cells (PBMCs), collected when the disease was refractory, from a patient treated with antithyroid drugs. The chain is made from TRBV19 and TRBJ1-1, with the D gene too uncertain to name. The receptor comes from a female donor with Graves disease. CDR3 reads: CASSMAGPNTEAFF. The nucleotide sequence reads TGTGCCAGTAGTATGGCGGGTCCGAACACTGAAGCTTTCTTT.